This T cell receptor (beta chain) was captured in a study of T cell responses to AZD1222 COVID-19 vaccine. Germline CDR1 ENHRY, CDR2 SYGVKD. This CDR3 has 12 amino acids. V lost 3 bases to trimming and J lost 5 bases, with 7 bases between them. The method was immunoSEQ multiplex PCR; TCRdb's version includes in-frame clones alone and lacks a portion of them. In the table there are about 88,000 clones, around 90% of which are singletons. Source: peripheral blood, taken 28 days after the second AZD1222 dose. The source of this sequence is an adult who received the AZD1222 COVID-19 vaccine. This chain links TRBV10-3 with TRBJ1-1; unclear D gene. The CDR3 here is CAISDMGTEAFF. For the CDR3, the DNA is TGTGCCATCAGTGATATGGGGACTGAAGCTTTCTTT.